The clone carrying this T cell receptor beta chain was recorded once. The antigen remains undetermined. The sample is drawn from a study of cytomegalovirus exposure and HLA in healthy donors. Study details: Earlier results showed roughly 120 million unique TCR beta sequences derived from roughly 180 million T cells.

Study-wide points: In a later analysis, donors in an Asian-associated ancestry cluster reportedly had fewer N-insertions in productive TCRs than the cohort mean. The availability of immune exposure information extended only to CMV serostatus. DRB1 had the most TCR associations and HLA-C the fewest, a later analysis found, with rates varying by HLA locus.

Germline V gene lookup returns CDR1 MDHEN and CDR2 SYDVKM. V gave up 6 bases and J gave up 0 bases; unmatched junction bases: 5. The CDR3 has 14 amino acids. The PCR employed 60 Vbeta primers together with 13 Jbeta primers. Generated by immunoSEQ multiplex PCR, the TCRdb table keeps only in-frame clones and is missing some. The table includes 85,000 to 90,000 clones, 85% detected once. This TCR derives from a man aged 40-50 years in good health and CMV-seropositive. The specimen sequenced was PBMCs. This chain links TRBV28 with TRBJ2-7; TRBD1 aligns across 7 bases. The CDR3, as DNA: TGTGCCAGCAGATCGACAGGGAGCTCCTACGAGCAGTACTTC. It specifies CASRSTGSSYEQYF.